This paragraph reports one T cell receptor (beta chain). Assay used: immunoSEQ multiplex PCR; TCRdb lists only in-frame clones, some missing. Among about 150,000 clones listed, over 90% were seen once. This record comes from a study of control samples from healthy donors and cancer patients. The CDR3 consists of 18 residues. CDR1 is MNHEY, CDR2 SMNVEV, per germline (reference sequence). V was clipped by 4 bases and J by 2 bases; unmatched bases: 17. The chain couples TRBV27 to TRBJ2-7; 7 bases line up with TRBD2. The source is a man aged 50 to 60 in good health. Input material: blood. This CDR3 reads CASSWTWASGEYTYEQYF. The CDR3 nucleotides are TGTGCCAGCAGTTGGACCTGGGCTAGCGGTGAATATACCTACGAGCAGTACTTC.